The clone carrying this TCR beta chain was counted between two and nine times. As yet, its antigen is unknown. Reverse transcribing all isolated RNA meant expressed TCRB transcripts were sequenced. The repertoire was sequenced with immunoSEQ multiplex PCR; TCRdb's copy has only in-frame clones and lacks some. The repertoire holds some 700,000 clones, with over 10% as singletons. Donors underwent one heparinised blood draw, roughly 110 mL on average. The data were taken from a study of beta chain features in type 1 diabetes. Study results and caveats: In all four CD4+ subsets, TCRB CDR3 length was significantly, moderately reduced in type 1 diabetes.

The CDR3 has 15 amino acids. Germline V gene data show CDR1 as MNHNY and CDR2 as SVGAGI (reference sequence). V was pared by 0 bases and J by 9 bases, with 12 bases between. The genes are TRBV6-6 and TRBJ1-6; D unclear. This TCR derives from a man aged 18 to 35 with type 1 diabetes. Material: naive CD4+ T cells from blood. The CDR3 sequence: CASSYSGTDGSPLHF. The CDR3 nucleotides are TGTGCCAGCAGTTACTCCGGAACGGACGGTTCACCCCTCCACTTT.